These 22 T cell receptor beta chains were all obtained from the same sample, sequenced in a study of Graves' ophthalmopathy and Graves' hyperthyroidism. CDR3 regions of TCR beta were amplified from RNA transcripts. After a first-round RT-PCR with HTBI primers, a second-round multiplex PCR was run. Via MiXCR, TCRdb re-called the multiplex PCR reads, giving one row per CDR3 protein. The sample lists 650,000 to 900,000 distinct CDR3 sequences, roughly two fifths occurring once. Sequencing input: peripheral blood. These receptor sequences come from an adult man with Graves' ophthalmopathy.

This clonotype was observed many times. This chain joins TRBV19 and TRBJ2-2, with D maybe TRBD2 (6 bases). The CDR3 spans 13 residues. CDR1 and CDR2 from the germline V gene are LNHDA and SQIVND (reference sequence). Trimming left V 8 bases short and J 7 bases short, with 14 bases between. The CDR3 reads CASAATRGGELFF. The CDR3 DNA follows: TGTGCCAGTGCCGCGACTAGGGGCGGGGAGCTGTTTTTT.

This rearrangement joins TRBV6-6 to TRBJ1-4; a possible D gene is TRBD1 (5 bases). The length of the CDR3 is 15 residues. V was pared by 2 bases and J by 7 bases, with 14 bases between. Germline CDR1 reads MNHNY; CDR2 reads SVGAGI (reference sequence). The CDR3: CASSYNSGTPEKLFF. The CDR3 DNA is TGTGCCAGCAGTTACAATAGCGGGACGCCTGAAAAACTGTTTTTT.

This clonotype was seen a few times. This sequence joins TRBV7-9 and TRBJ2-5, with 10 bases matching TRBD2. Germline V gives CDR1 SEHNR, CDR2 FQNEAQ (reference sequence). J gave up 5 bases and V 7 bases, and 10 bases lay outside the gene matches. The CDR3 totals 15 residues. The CDR3 spells CASTPTSGIFETQYF. CDR3 sequence (DNA): TGTGCCAGCACTCCAACTAGCGGGATTTTCGAGACCCAGTACTTC.

This chain joins TRBV7-3 and TRBJ1-6; TRBD1 agrees at 8 bases. The CDR3 covers 17 residues. V trimming: 2 bases; J trimming: 3 bases; junction bases outside the gene matches: 6. CDR1 and CDR2 (germline): SGHTA, FQGTGA. CDR3 amino acids: CASSLRTGMGYNSPLHF. CDR3 bases: TGTGCCAGCAGCTTACGGACAGGGATGGGCTATAATTCACCCCTCCACTTT.

The chain couples TRBV7-3 to TRBJ2-7, with 8 nucleotides matching TRBD1. Matching the DNA end better, TRBJ2-1 makes the J call doubtful. The CDR3 spans 15 residues. From germline, CDR1 is SGHTA and CDR2 FQGTGA. CDR3: CASSLSGTGLGEQFF. In DNA form, the CDR3 reads TGTGCCAGCAGCTTATCCGGGACAGGCTTGGGTGAGCAGTTCTTC.

The chain carries TRBV24-1 and TRBJ1-5; D is uncertain. Germline CDR1 reads KGHDR; CDR2 reads SFDVKD. V was shortened by 11 bases and J by 4 bases, with 14 bases between the two germline ends. CDR3 length: 13 residues. CDR3 DNA: TGTGCCAGTACGAGTGCGTGGAATCAGCCCCAGCATTTT. Translating it yields CASTSAWNQPQHF.

This clonotype appeared a few times. This sequence joins TRBV25-1 and TRBJ1-5; tentative D call: TRBD1 (5 bases). Germline CDR1 is MGHDK and CDR2 is SYGVNS. Trimming took off 4 bases at V and 6 bases at J, with 19 bases between the two ends. The CDR3 length is 16 residues. The CDR3 is CASSARVRDDGQPQHF. The CDR3 bases are TGTGCCAGCAGTGCCCGAGTCCGGGACGACGGTCAGCCCCAGCATTTT. Full variable domain (remainder filled in from reference TRBV25-1 and TRBJ1-5): EADIYQTPRYLVIGTGKKITLECSQTMGHDKMYWYQQDPGMELHLIHYSYGVNSTEKGDLSSESTVSRIRTEHFPLTLESARPSHTSQYLCASSARVRDDGQPQHFGDGTRLSIL.

Ten or more counts support this clonotype. This chain joins TRBV7-9 and TRBJ2-2, with D perhaps assigned TRBD1 or TRBD2 (5 bases each). Trimming pared 0 bases from V and 0 bases from J, leaving 5 bases between. This CDR3 comprises 15 residues. Per the germline V gene, CDR1 is SEHNR and CDR2 is FQNEAQ (reference sequence). The CDR3 loop reads CASSLAGANTGELFF. CDR3 DNA sequence: TGTGCCAGCAGCTTAGCGGGGGCGAACACCGGGGAGCTGTTTTTT.

With regard to this clonotype: This CDR3 fails to terminate in the conserved phenylalanine or tryptophan, so it likely reflects a read error. The J gene is TRBJ2-7, the V gene TRBV20-1; 12 nucleotides agree with TRBD2. The junction had 9 bases not matched to a gene; V was cut back by 6 bases and J by 6 bases. In germline, CDR1 is DFQATT, CDR2 SNEGSKA (reference sequence). The CDR3 loop spans 14 amino acids. The CDR3 DNA reads as TGCAGTGCCGGGACTAGCGGGCGGCGGGGCGAGCAGTACTGC. As protein: CSAGTSGRRGEQYC.

This chain connects TRBV12-3 or TRBV12-4 to TRBJ2-7, with TRBD1 matching over 8 bases. Losses at the gene ends were 4 bases for V and 1 base for J; bases not matched to a gene: 3. This CDR3 comprises 14 residues. CDR3 amino acids: CASSWDRISYEQYF. The CDR3 nucleotides are TGTGCCAGCAGTTGGGACAGGATTTCCTACGAGCAGTACTTC.

The rearrangement joins TRBV5-6 to TRBJ2-7; D remains ambiguous. Trimming removed 3 bases from V and 4 bases from J, with 17 bases in between. The CDR3 has 15 residues. Germline loops: CDR1 SGHDT, CDR2 YYEEEE. CDR3 in amino acids: CASSSRLEVFYEQYF. CDR3 nucleotide sequence: TGTGCCAGCAGCTCCCGACTGGAAGTCTTTTACGAGCAGTACTTC.

This clonotype was found a few times. The germline gene is not matched at one end of the junction; a read error may be the cause. The chain links TRBV24-1 to TRBJ1-5; unclear D gene. The V gene's germline CDR1 is KGHDR and CDR2 SFDVKD. The CDR3 covers 15 residues. The CDR3 is CASSYSRESNQPQHF. The DNA of the CDR3 is TGTGCCAGCAGTTACTCGAGGGAAAGCAATCAGCCCCAGCATTTT.

The V gene is TRBV20-1, the J gene TRBJ2-7, with 7 bases matching TRBD1. The trim removed 6 bases at V and 2 bases at J, leaving 19 bases unmatched. Germline assignment: CDR1 DFQATT and CDR2 SNEGSKA (reference sequence). This CDR3 spans 17 amino acids. CDR3 DNA: TGCAGTGCCCGGGACAGTCCCAAAGGGGCCTACACCTACGAGCAGTACTTC. This translates into CSARDSPKGAYTYEQYF.

Many counts were recorded for this clonotype. The CDR3 DNA reads as TGTGCCAGCAGCCTCGCCCCAGGGGGCGCAAAGTACTTC. This sequence encodes CASSLAPGGAKYF. The chain is built from TRBV7-9 and TRBJ2-7; TRBD1 aligns across 8 bases. J was trimmed by 11 bases and V by 5 bases; bases with no gene match: 11. The germline CDR1 and CDR2 sequences are SEHNR and FQNEAQ (reference sequence). The CDR3 totals 13 residues.

This clonotype was observed at least ten times. The junction differs from germline at one of its ends, possibly a read error. This rearrangement joins TRBV24-1 to TRBJ1-5; no clear D gene. CDR1 KGHDR and CDR2 SFDVKD come from the germline V gene. The CDR3 consists of 15 residues. CDR3 region: CASSAGGGGNQPQHF. DNA of the CDR3: TGTGCCAGCAGTGCGGGCGGAGGTGGCAATCAGCCCCAGCATTTT.

V usage is TRBV5-4 and J usage is TRBJ2-6; the D call may be TRBD1 or TRBD2 (7 bases each). V was cut by 4 bases and J by 0 bases, with 17 bases left in between. CDR1 is SGHNT and CDR2 is YYREEE in the germline V gene (reference sequence). This CDR3 spans 18 amino acids. The DNA of the CDR3 is TGTGCCAGCAGCGTAAGACAGGGAGGGATCTCTGGGGCCAACGTCCTGACTTTC. Amino acid sequence: CASSVRQGGISGANVLTF.

J is TRBJ2-2 and V is TRBV20-1, with unresolved D. The V end was cut by 0 bases, the J end by 0 bases, with 14 bases between. The CDR3 length is 17 residues. Per germline, CDR1 DFQATT and CDR2 SNEGSKA (reference sequence). The CDR3 DNA reads TGCAGTGCTAGAGATTACGGAAGGACCGCGAACACCGGGGAGCTGTTTTTT. This codes for CSARDYGRTANTGELFF.

The chain uses TRBV29-1 and TRBJ2-3; 10 positions agree with TRBD2. Germline V lookup: CDR1 SQVTM, CDR2 ANQGSEA. This CDR3 has 15 residues. V lost 4 bases to trimming and J lost 6 bases; unmatched junction nucleotides: 10. CDR3 sequence (DNA): TGCAGCGTTGCTGGGAGCGGGGGGGCCGCTGATACGCAGTATTTT. Protein product: CSVAGSGGAADTQYF.

V usage is TRBV10-3 and J usage is TRBJ1-6, with 7 positions matching TRBD1. The germline V gene encodes CDR1 ENHRY and CDR2 SYGVKD. This CDR3 region has 13 residues. The CDR3 DNA sequence: TGTGCTTTCACGGGACAGCATAATTCACCCCTCCACTTT. It translates to CAFTGQHNSPLHF.

This clonotype has a handful of counts. CDR3: CASSGRGGSTQPQHF. For the CDR3, the DNA is TGTGCCAGCAGTGGTAGAGGGGGCTCCACTCAGCCCCAGCATTTT. The chain carries TRBV2 and TRBJ1-5; 7 bases match TRBD1. The CDR3 extends over 15 amino acids. The J segment lost 6 bases and the V segment lost 4 bases, leaving 9 bases of the junction unmatched. The germline gives CDR1 SNHLY, CDR2 FYNNEI.

This clonotype has a single count. This sequence may be a read error, since a much larger clone differs from it by one base. V is TRBV2 and J is TRBJ1-5; the D is unclear. There are 14 residues in the CDR3. CDR1 SNHLY and CDR2 FYNNEI come from the germline V gene. This chain's CDR3 is CVSSIPYSNQPQHF. In DNA form, the CDR3 reads TGTGTCAGCAGTATACCGTATAGCAATCAGCCCCAGCATTTT.

The chain carries TRBV29-1 and TRBJ1-2, with D perhaps TRBD1 (5 bases). The CDR3 loop spans 13 amino acids. Per germline, CDR1 SQVTM and CDR2 ANQGSEA. V lost 6 bases and J 3 bases, leaving 14 bases between the germline ends. CDR3 loop: CSVTQETDYGYTF. The DNA for the CDR3 is TGCAGCGTAACACAGGAGACGGACTATGGCTACACCTTC. Combining the CDR3 with reference TRBV29-1 and TRBJ1-2 gives the whole variable domain SAVISQKPSRDICQRGTSLTIQCQVDSQVTMMFWYRQQPGQSLTLIATANQGSEATYESGFVIDKFPISRPNLTFSTLTVSNMSPEDSSIYLCSVTQETDYGYTFGSGTRLTVV.